This is a list of T cell receptor beta chains from one sample in a study of T-cell memory formation after mild COVID-19. One entry per CDR3 protein, called by TCRdb with MiXCR from the 5' RACE reads. Here the sample spans over 400,000 distinct CDR3 sequences, 23% being singletons. Sequencing input: PBMCs or a T cell subset sorted from them (not recorded which). The receptors were gathered from an adult woman who had mild COVID-19 (a few samples of this study predate the infection). Cell type and time point are not known. Both conserved end residues are part of each CDR3. A D gene is named only where the DNA matches it firmly. Part of the rows lack a size; the others show once, few, many or a class for expanded clones.

J gene | D gene | V gene | clone size | CDR3 protein | CDR3 DNA
TRBJ2-1 | - | TRBV30 | few | CAWGRGAQNEQFF | TGTGCCTGGGGTAGAGGGGCCCAGAATGAGCAGTTCTTC
TRBJ2-7 | - | TRBV5-1 | few | CASNTGGAGGSYEQYF | TGCGCCAGCAACACGGGCGGGGCAGGGGGCTCCTACGAGCAGTACTTC
TRBJ1-2 | - | TRBV5-1 | - | CASSLEDRPLYGYTF | TGCGCCAGCAGCTTGGAAGACAGGCCCCTCTATGGCTACACCTTC
TRBJ1-2 | - | TRBV10-2 | once | CASSDAQGYGYTF | TGCGCCAGCAGTGACGCCCAGGGCTATGGCTACACCTTC
TRBJ1-1 | - | TRBV20-1 | few | CSVWENTEAFF | TGCAGTGTTTGGGAAAACACTGAAGCTTTCTTT
TRBJ1-2 | TRBD1 | TRBV6-6 | - | CASSYPLQGPDGYTF | TGTGCCAGCAGTTACCCCCTACAGGGGCCCGATGGCTACACCTTC
TRBJ1-1 | - | TRBV3-1 | once | CASSPNGPGAEAFF | TGTGCCAGCAGCCCTAATGGTCCGGGGGCTGAAGCTTTCTTT
TRBJ2-2 | - | TRBV19 | - | CASSFELRRDTGELFF | TGTGCCAGTAGTTTTGAGCTCCGAAGGGACACCGGGGAGCTGTTTTTT
TRBJ1-2 | TRBD1 | TRBV20-1 | - | CSAHGTGDGYGYTF | TGCAGTGCTCACGGGACAGGGGACGGCTATGGCTACACCTTC
TRBJ1-3 | TRBD1 | TRBV5-1 | - | CASSVGQGVGNTIYF | TGCGCCAGCAGCGTGGGACAGGGTGTGGGAAACACCATATATTTT
TRBJ2-7 | - | TRBV18 | few | CASSLGGVLGYEQYF | TGTGCCAGCTCCCTCGGAGGGGTACTCGGCTACGAGCAGTACTTC
TRBJ2-2 | TRBD1 | TRBV5-5 | - | CASSTTTGGRSGELFF | TGTGCCAGCAGCACAACTACAGGGGGCCGGAGCGGGGAGCTGTTTTTT
TRBJ2-1 | TRBD1 | TRBV15 | few | CATSRGTGGNYNEQFF | TGTGCCACCAGCAGAGGGACAGGGGGAAACTACAATGAGCAGTTCTTC
TRBJ1-3 | - | TRBV20-1 | few | CSARDDRTGNTIYF | TGCAGTGCTAGAGATGACCGGACAGGAAACACCATATATTTT
TRBJ2-5 | TRBD2 | TRBV4-3 | few | CASSQDMASGLGTQYF | TGCGCCAGCAGCCAAGATATGGCTAGCGGGCTGGGGACCCAGTACTTC
TRBJ2-5 | - | TRBV12-3/TRBV12-4 | few | CASRPDNQETQYF | TGTGCCAGCAGACCTGACAATCAAGAGACCCAGTACTTC
TRBJ1-1 | - | TRBV12-5 | - | CASAPQFVYTEAFF | TGTGCTAGTGCCCCTCAGTTTGTTTACACTGAAGCTTTCTTT
TRBJ2-1 | - | TRBV29-1 | - | CSVVPREIYNEQFF | TGCAGCGTTGTCCCCAGGGAGATATACAATGAGCAGTTCTTC
TRBJ1-5 | - | TRBV4-1 | - | CASSQVGGNQPQHF | TGCGCCAGCAGCCAAGTCGGTGGAAATCAGCCCCAGCATTTT
TRBJ1-1 | TRBD1 | TRBV5-1 | - | CASSPGTAMNTEAFF | TGCGCCAGCAGCCCCGGGACAGCTATGAACACTGAAGCTTTCTTT
TRBJ2-7 | TRBD2 | TRBV5-4 | few | CASSFGTSEHEQYF | TGTGCCAGCAGCTTCGGGACTAGCGAGCACGAGCAGTACTTC
TRBJ2-6 | - | TRBV18 | - | CASSPRTGARTSGANVLTF | TGTGCCAGCTCACCACGTACCGGAGCCCGGACCTCTGGGGCCAACGTCCTGACTTTC
TRBJ1-1 | TRBD1 | TRBV29-1 | - | CSVGQITEAFF | TGCAGCGTGGGACAGATCACTGAAGCTTTCTTT
TRBJ2-5 | TRBD2 | TRBV4-2 | many | CASSQEAGGPPETQYF | TGTGCCAGCAGCCAAGAGGCGGGAGGGCCCCCAGAGACCCAGTACTTC
TRBJ2-1 | - | TRBV7-6 | - | CASSLGEQVNEQFF | TGTGCCAGCAGCTTAGGAGAGCAGGTCAATGAGCAGTTCTTC
TRBJ1-2 | - | TRBV27 | many | CASSSIWEGDEMVGYTF | TGTGCCAGCAGTTCCATCTGGGAAGGGGATGAGATGGTTGGCTACACCTTC
TRBJ1-2 | - | TRBV4-1 | - | CASSQEQKWVYGYTF | TGCGCCAGCAGCCAAGAACAGAAGTGGGTCTATGGCTACACCTTC
TRBJ1-2 | - | TRBV10-3 | few | CAISGTQYGYTF | TGTGCCATCAGTGGGACCCAGTATGGCTACACCTTC
TRBJ1-1 | - | TRBV12-3/TRBV12-4 | - | CASNLGRITEAFF | TGTGCCAGCAACCTCGGAAGGATCACTGAAGCTTTCTTT
TRBJ1-1 | - | TRBV12-3/TRBV12-4 | - | CASSLARRVAEAFF | TGTGCCAGCAGTTTAGCGCGCAGGGTCGCTGAAGCTTTCTTT
TRBJ2-1 | TRBD2 | TRBV7-9 | - | CASSKTSDYNEQFF | TGTGCCAGCAGCAAGACTAGCGACTACAATGAGCAGTTCTTC
TRBJ2-6 | TRBD2 | TRBV6-5 | - | CASSATSGRAAGANVLTF | TGTGCCAGCAGTGCCACTAGCGGGAGGGCCGCTGGGGCCAACGTCCTGACTTTC
TRBJ2-5 | - | TRBV29-1 | many | CSVSTVLSHRGETQYF | TGCAGCGTTTCGACTGTCCTTTCACACAGAGGCGAGACCCAGTACTTC
TRBJ2-5 | - | TRBV5-1 | few | CASSLEGVGETQYF | TGCGCCAGCAGCCTGGAGGGGGTAGGAGAGACCCAGTACTTC
TRBJ2-2 | - | TRBV3-1 | many | CASSQGGVGELFF | TGTGCCAGCAGCCAAGGCGGAGTCGGGGAGCTGTTTTTT
TRBJ2-1 | - | TRBV5-1 | - | CASSLQGGNEQFF | TGCGCCAGCAGCCTGCAGGGTGGGAATGAGCAGTTCTTC
TRBJ1-6 | TRBD1 | TRBV6-5 | - | CASSWDRVYVNSPLHF | TGTGCCAGCAGTTGGGACAGGGTGTATGTTAATTCACCCCTCCACTTT
TRBJ2-7 | - | TRBV12-3/TRBV12-4 | - | CASSLSTVSSSYEQYF | TGTGCCAGCAGTCTATCGACAGTGTCTAGCTCCTACGAGCAGTACTTC